A selection of T cell receptor beta chains follows, all from one sample in a study of blood T cell repertoires in COVID-19. Generated by immunoSEQ multiplex PCR, the TCRdb table keeps only in-frame clones and is missing some. The sample yields fewer than 85,000 clones, approximately 90% seen once. Sequenced material: peripheral blood. Source of these receptors: a human donor in a cohort sampled during active COVID-19. Both conserved end residues are part of each CDR3. Each record gives: CDR3 protein, J gene, V gene, CDR3 length, D gene. A D gene is named only where the DNA matches it firmly.

CASSPQVAPGLAGSSTDTQYF	TRBJ2-3	TRBV18	21	TRBD2
CASSFGRRGDTQYF	TRBJ2-3	TRBV5-5	14	NA
CAIKPAVIDEQFF	TRBJ2-1	TRBV10-3	13	NA
CSASSPRHQGGTDTQYF	TRBJ2-3	TRBV20-1	17	TRBD1
CASSLGQGNQPQHF	TRBJ1-5	TRBV11-2	14	TRBD1
CASSLAGASTDTQYF	TRBJ2-3	TRBV6-5	15	TRBD2
CSASRGSYNEQFF	TRBJ2-1	TRBV20-1	13	NA
CASSQGQRQAGELFF	TRBJ2-2	TRBV7-8	15	TRBD1
CASSPQGAAYNEQFF	TRBJ2-1	TRBV5-6	15	NA
CASSQYSGTVYNEQFF	TRBJ2-1	TRBV14	16	TRBD1
CASSDGTGVNSPLHF	TRBJ1-6	TRBV5-4	15	TRBD1
CASSQDDNSKYGYTF	TRBJ1-2	TRBV4-2	15	NA
CASSEAGGGQPQHF	TRBJ1-5	TRBV2	14	NA
CASSFDSPSNTGELFF	TRBJ2-2	TRBV7-8	16	NA
CASRTDRDEQYF	TRBJ2-7	TRBV2	12	TRBD1
CAIRSPGNTIYF	TRBJ1-3	TRBV10-3	12	NA
CASREDLSNQPQHF	TRBJ1-5	TRBV10-3	14	NA
CASTPAGQWGYTF	TRBJ1-2	TRBV5-8	13	NA
CASSDPGGGTEAFF	TRBJ1-1	TRBV4-1	14	TRBD1
CASSPGQGTDTQYF	TRBJ2-3	TRBV18	14	NA
CASSETGDNEQFF	TRBJ2-1	TRBV6-1	13	TRBD1
CASSLEASYGYNEQFF	TRBJ2-1	TRBV28	16	NA
CSGRTGGNTEAFF	TRBJ1-1	TRBV29-1	13	TRBD1
CASSEGTYRGVKQYF	TRBJ2-7	TRBV2	15	TRBD1
CASSPRSTVNTGELFF	TRBJ2-2	TRBV18	16	NA
CAWSTGTAGNTIYF	TRBJ1-3	TRBV30	14	TRBD1
CASSQGPVGLAGIHEQYF	TRBJ2-7	TRBV3-1/TRBV3-2	18	TRBD2
CAWSPIVTWNSYEQYF	TRBJ2-7	TRBV30	16	NA
CASSQDTGFYGYTF	TRBJ1-2	TRBV4-1	14	NA
CAWKTAGTYEQYF	TRBJ2-7	TRBV30	13	NA
CASSVDSSYNSPLHF	TRBJ1-6	TRBV9	15	NA
CASSQDRAGYTF	TRBJ1-2	TRBV7-2	12	TRBD1
CASSLGSAGGSRGYNEQFF	TRBJ2-1	TRBV3-1/TRBV3-2	19	TRBD2
CASSQKEGNTEAFF	TRBJ1-1	TRBV4-1	14	NA
CASDSGSANTGELFF	TRBJ2-2	TRBV12-5	15	NA
CASSPRLAGVLVEQYF	TRBJ2-7	TRBV27	16	TRBD2
CASSVYRGTGELFF	TRBJ2-2	TRBV5-6	14	TRBD1
CASSFLAGPYEQYF	TRBJ2-7	TRBV11-1	14	TRBD2
CASSLASSAYEQYF	TRBJ2-7	TRBV5-1	14	NA
CASSAFGLAATDTQYF	TRBJ2-3	TRBV25-1	16	TRBD2
CASSTGVLNTEAFF	TRBJ1-1	TRBV7-2	14	NA
CASSLVGADDNSPLHF	TRBJ1-6	TRBV28	16	NA
CASSDASGEGTQYF	TRBJ2-5	TRBV6-1	14	TRBD2
CASSLQGWDTEAFF	TRBJ1-1	TRBV5-1	14	NA
CASGFSGQDIQYF	TRBJ2-4	TRBV12-5	13	TRBD1
CASSDGATPGYGYTF	TRBJ1-2	TRBV6-4	15	NA
CASSLGRNTEAFF	TRBJ1-1	TRBV5-4	13	NA
CASSPRDVSGGFSYNEQFF	TRBJ2-1	TRBV3-1/TRBV3-2	19	TRBD2
CASTPQGGYEAFF	TRBJ1-1	TRBV28	13	TRBD1
CASSLSWDLSNQPQHF	TRBJ1-5	TRBV28	16	NA
CASSRGLAGDSNTGELFF	TRBJ2-2	TRBV6-2/TRBV6-3	18	TRBD2
CASSWGTGTGRTEAFF	TRBJ1-1	TRBV5-6	16	TRBD1
CASSYSPPRGLNTEAFF	TRBJ1-1	TRBV6-7	17	NA